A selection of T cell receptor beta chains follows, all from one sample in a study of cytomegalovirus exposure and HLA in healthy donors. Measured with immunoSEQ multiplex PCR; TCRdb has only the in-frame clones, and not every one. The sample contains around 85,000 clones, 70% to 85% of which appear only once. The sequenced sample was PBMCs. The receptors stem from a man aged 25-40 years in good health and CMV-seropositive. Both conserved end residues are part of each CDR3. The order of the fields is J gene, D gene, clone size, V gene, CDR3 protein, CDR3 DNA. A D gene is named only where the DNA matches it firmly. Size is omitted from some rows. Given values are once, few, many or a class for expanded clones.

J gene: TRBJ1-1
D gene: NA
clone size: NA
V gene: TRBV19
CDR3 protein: CASWQGREAFF
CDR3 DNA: TGTGCCAGTTGGCAGGGAAGGGAAGCTTTCTTT

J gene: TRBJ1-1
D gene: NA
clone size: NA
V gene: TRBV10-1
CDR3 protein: CASSESEGNTEAFF
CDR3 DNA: TGCGCCAGCAGTGAGTCGGAGGGGAACACTGAAGCTTTCTTT

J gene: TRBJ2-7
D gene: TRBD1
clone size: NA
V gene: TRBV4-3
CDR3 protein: CASSQGGQGRYEQYF
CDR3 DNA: TGCGCCAGCAGCCAGGGTGGACAGGGGAGATACGAGCAGTACTTC

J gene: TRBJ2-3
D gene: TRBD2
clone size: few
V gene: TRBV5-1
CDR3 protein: CASSLSPSGRDTQYF
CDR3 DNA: TGCGCCAGCAGCTTGTCTCCTAGCGGGAGAGATACGCAGTATTTT

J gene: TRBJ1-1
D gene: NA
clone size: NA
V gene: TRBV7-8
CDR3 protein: CASSLGQSNTEAFF
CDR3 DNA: TGTGCCAGCAGCTTAGGACAGTCGAACACTGAAGCTTTCTTT

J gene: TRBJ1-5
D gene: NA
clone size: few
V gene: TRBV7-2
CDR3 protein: CASSLGGYNQPQHF
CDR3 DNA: TGTGCCAGCAGCTTAGGAGGTTATAATCAGCCCCAGCATTTT

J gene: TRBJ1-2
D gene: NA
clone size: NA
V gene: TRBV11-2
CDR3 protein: CASSLAGTGKIYGYTF
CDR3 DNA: TGTGCCAGCAGCTTAGCCGGGACTGGGAAAATCTATGGCTACACCTTC

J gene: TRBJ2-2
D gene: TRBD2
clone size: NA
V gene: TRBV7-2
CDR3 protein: CASSAQSLAGANTGELFF
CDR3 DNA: TGTGCCAGCAGCGCTCAGTCTCTAGCGGGGGCGAACACCGGGGAGCTGTTTTTT

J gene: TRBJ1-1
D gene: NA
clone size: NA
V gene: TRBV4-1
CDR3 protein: CASSQGPGGNTEAFF
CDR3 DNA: TGCGCCAGCAGCCAGGGTCCGGGAGGGAACACTGAAGCTTTCTTT

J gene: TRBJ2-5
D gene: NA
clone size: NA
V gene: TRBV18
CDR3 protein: CASSPQVTEGQETQYF
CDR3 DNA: TGTGCCAGCTCACCACAGGTAACAGAGGGTCAGGAGACCCAGTACTTC

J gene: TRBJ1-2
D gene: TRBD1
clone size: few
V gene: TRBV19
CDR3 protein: CASSIDRDYGYTF
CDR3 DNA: TGTGCCAGTAGTATCGACAGGGACTATGGCTACACCTTC

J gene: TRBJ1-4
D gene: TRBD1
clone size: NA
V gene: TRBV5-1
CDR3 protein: CASSLQQGSNEKLFF
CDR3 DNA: TGCGCCAGCAGCTTGCAACAGGGGTCTAATGAAAAACTGTTTTTT

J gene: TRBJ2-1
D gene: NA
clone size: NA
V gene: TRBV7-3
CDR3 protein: CASSSLEASSYNEQFF
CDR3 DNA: TGTGCCAGCAGCTCCCTGGAGGCCAGCTCCTACAATGAGCAGTTCTTC

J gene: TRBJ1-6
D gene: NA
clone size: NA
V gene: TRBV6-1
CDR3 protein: CASSERGSKNSPLHF
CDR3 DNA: TGTGCCAGCAGTGAAAGGGGCAGTAAAAATTCACCCCTCCACTTT

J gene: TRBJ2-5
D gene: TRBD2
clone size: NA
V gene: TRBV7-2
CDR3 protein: CASSYGLAGATPHGETQYF
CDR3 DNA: TGTGCCAGCAGTTATGGACTAGCGGGGGCCACGCCCCACGGAGAGACCCAGTACTTC